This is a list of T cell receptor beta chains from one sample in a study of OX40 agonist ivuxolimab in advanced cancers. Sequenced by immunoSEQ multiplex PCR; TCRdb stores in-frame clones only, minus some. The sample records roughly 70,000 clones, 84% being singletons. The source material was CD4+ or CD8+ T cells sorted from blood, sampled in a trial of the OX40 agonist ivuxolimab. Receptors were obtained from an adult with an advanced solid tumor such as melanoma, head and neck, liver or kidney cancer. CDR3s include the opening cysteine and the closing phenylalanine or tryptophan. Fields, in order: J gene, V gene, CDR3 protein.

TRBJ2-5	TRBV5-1	CASSWGDRGTETQYF
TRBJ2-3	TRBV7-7	CASSLRGGADTQYF
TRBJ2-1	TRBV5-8	CASSSRTSVLQFF
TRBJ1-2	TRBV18	CASSPSRVTLNYGYTF
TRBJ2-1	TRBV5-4	CASSPRGRGVNEQFF
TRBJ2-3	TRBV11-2	CASSLGGSGRTTDTQYF
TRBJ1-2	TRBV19	CASSIGTGANYGYTF
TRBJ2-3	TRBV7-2	CASSLAGGSTDTQYF
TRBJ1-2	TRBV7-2	CASSQPRLGYTF
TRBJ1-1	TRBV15	CATSRQGDTEAFF
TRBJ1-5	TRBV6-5	CASGTGNGGNQPQHF
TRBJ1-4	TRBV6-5	CASSRFAANEKLFF
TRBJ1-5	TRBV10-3	CAISDTPGSNQPQHF
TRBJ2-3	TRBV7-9	CASSQLAGEEWEDTQYF
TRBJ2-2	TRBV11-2	CASSLGGSGGELFF
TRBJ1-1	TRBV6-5	CASSQPGQGNTEAFF
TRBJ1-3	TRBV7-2	CASSLAVRSGNTIYF
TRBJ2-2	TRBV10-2	CASTRLAGVNTGELFF
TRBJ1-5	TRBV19	CASSIMATGDGQPQHF
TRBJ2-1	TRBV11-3	CASSRQDNEQFF
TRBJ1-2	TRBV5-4	CASHSGNHYGYTF
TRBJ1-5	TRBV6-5	CASSSSGFGNQPQHF
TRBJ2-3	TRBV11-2	CASSQRQLGAYTQYF
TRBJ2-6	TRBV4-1	CASSQDGTSGLTGANVLTF
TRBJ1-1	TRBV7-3	CASSLTAMNTEAFF
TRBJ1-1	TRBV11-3	CASSLQQGTEAFF
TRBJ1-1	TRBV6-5	CASSFQADGTEAFF
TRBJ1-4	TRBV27	CASSLGQGGEKLFF
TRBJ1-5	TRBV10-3	CAISEGQQEGPQHF
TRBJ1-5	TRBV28	CASSSATGNQPQHF
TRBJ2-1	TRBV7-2	CASSWWVGGHNEQFF
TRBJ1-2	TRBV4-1	CASSQHWTRGPYGYTF
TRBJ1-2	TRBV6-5	CASRGVYGYTF
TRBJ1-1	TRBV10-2	CASRDSHFPTEAFF
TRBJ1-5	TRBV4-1	CASRAWVGGNQPQHF
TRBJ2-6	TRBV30	CAWSVGATGANVLTF
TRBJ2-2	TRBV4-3	CASSLRTAGELFF
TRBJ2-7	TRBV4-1	CASSQVVFSYEQYF
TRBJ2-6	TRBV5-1	CASSITGFPGANVLTF
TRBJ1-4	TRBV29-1	CSARTGYLPTNEKLFF
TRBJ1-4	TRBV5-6	CASSFTLGEKLFF
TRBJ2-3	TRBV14	CASNILIIQLAGAGDTQYF
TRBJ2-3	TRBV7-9	CASSPSTDTQYF
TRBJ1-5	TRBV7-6	CASSPQTYSNQPQHF
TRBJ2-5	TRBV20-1	CSAPGVGTQYF
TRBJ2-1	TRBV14	CASSQTSGPYNEQFF
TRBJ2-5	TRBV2	CASSDGQNWFQTQYF
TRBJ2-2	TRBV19	CASSTLGQGVPGELFF
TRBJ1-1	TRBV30	CAHMTAANTEAFF
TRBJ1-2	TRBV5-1	CASSLRGYGYTF
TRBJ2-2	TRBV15	CATSSQLNTGELFF
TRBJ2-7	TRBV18	CASSPPGDYEQYF
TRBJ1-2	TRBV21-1	CASSKGRGCNYGYTF